The clone carrying this TCR beta chain was picked up one time. Its specificity is not known. It was healthy bone marrow donors who served as donors. The sample is drawn from a study of cytomegalovirus exposure and HLA in healthy donors. Study-wide results and limits: For most TCR beta V segments, an earlier analysis put the productive rate at about 90% or about 30% of the time.

It was with 60 Vbeta and 13 Jbeta primers that the PCR ran. Original methodology: A later analysis counted around 74 million unique TCR beta chains, some 12 million shared. Sequencing was performed with immunoSEQ multiplex PCR; in TCRdb, only in-frame clones are kept and a portion is missing. V and J calls and clone size are copied from that table; D and trimming were computed from the DNA. The repertoire holds 150,000 to 200,000 clones, with about 80% as singletons. The CDR3 has 13 residues. Germline assignment: CDR1 SGHKS and CDR2 YYEKEE (reference sequence). V lost 3 bases, J lost 5 bases, and 11 bases lay in between.

This sequence originates from a woman aged 18 to 35 in good health and CMV-seropositive. The V and J genes are TRBV5-5 and TRBJ2-5; D might be TRBD2 (5 bases). The sample was PBMCs. CDR3 residues: CASSYASPETQYF. The CDR3 nucleotides read TGTGCCAGCAGCTATGCTAGCCCGGAGACCCAGTACTTC.